Ten or more counts support the clone carrying this T cell receptor beta chain. The antigen is not known. V trimming: 0 bases; J trimming: 6 bases; junction bases outside the gene matches: 13. CDR1 and CDR2 (germline): SGHRS, YFSETQ. This CDR3 region has 19 residues. The source of the sample is a study of CD8 T cells in ankylosing spondylitis. Notes on the study in general: Earlier reports found some motif variants in synovial fluid and blood in reactive arthritis. Ankylosing spondylitis blood appeared to carry a characteristic TCR beta motif of seven to nine highly homologous variants.

Quantitative molecular-barcoded 5'-RACE generated the TCR beta libraries. From the 5' RACE reads, TCRdb called clonotypes with MiXCR, one entry per CDR3 protein. The top ten clones hold 9.1% of a sample with 250,000 to 400,000 distinct CDR3 sequences, around 10% of them seen once. The clonotype comes from a female donor with ankylosing spondylitis or in good health (not recorded which). The rearrangement links TRBV5-1 to TRBJ2-7, with 15 bases aligning to TRBD2. Sequencing used blood, either unsorted or a sorted T cell fraction (not recorded which). The CDR3 nucleotides are TGCGCCAGCAGCTTGGTTTTTACCCCGGGACTAGCGGGAGGCGTCGAGCAGTACTTC. This sequence encodes CASSLVFTPGLAGGVEQYF.